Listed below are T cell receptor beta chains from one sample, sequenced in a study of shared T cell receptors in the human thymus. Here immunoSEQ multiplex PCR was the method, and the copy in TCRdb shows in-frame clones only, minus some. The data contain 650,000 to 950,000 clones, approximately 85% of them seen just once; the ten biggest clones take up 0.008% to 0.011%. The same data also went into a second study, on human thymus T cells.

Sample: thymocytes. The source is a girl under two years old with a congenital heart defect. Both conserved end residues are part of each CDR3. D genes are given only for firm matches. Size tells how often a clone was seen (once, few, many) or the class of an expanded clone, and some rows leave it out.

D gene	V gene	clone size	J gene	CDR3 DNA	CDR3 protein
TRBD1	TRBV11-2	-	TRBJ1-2	TGTGCCAGCAGCTTAGTTGCAGGGGGTTACTATGGCTACACCTTC	CASSLVAGGYYGYTF
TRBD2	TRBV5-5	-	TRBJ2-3	TGTGCCAGCAGCTTGGTAGGCGGGGGGCCGGTCACGCAGTATTTT	CASSLVGGGPVTQYF
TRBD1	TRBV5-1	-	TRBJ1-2	TGCGCCAGCAGCGATGAGACAGGGGGCGGCTATGGCTACACCTTC	CASSDETGGGYGYTF
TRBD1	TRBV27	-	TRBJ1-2	TGTGCCAGCAGTTCTCCCCTGGGACAGGGAAACTATGGCTACACCTTC	CASSSPLGQGNYGYTF
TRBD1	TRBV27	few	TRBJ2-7	TGTGCCAGCAGTTTCACGGGACAGGGCTCGCCCTACGAGCAGTACTTC	CASSFTGQGSPYEQYF
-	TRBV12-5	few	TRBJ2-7	TGTGCTAGTGGTGCCTCCAACGGACAGTTGGAAGGGTGCGAGCAGTACTTC	CASGASNGQLEGCEQYF
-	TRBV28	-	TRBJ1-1	TGTGCCAGCAGTTTAGCCAGGGGCACTGAAGCTTTCTTT	CASSLARGTEAFF
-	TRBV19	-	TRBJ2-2	TGTGCCAGTAGTACCAATTTGGACAGACTGAACACCGGGGAGCTGTTTTTT	CASSTNLDRLNTGELFF
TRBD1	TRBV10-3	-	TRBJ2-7	TGTGCCATCAGCAGTCGGGACAGGGCCTACGAGCAGTACTTC	CAISSRDRAYEQYF
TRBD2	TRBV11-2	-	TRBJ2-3	TGTGCCAGCACCAACCGCGGGGGGACTAGCGGGAGGTGGGCAGATACGCAGTATTTT	CASTNRGGTSGRWADTQYF
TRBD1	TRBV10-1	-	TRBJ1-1	TGCGCCAGCAGCGGGGGTAGGAGACAGGGGATAGGGGCTTTCTTT	CASSGGRRQGIGAFF
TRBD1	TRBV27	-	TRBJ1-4	TGTGCCAGCAGTTTATCGGCCAACCCCAGGGGGTTTAATGAAAAACTGTTTTTT	CASSLSANPRGFNEKLFF
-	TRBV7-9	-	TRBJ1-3	TGTGCCAGCAGCTTAAGCGGAGTCGAGAAACCACGCTCTGGAAACACCATATATTTT	CASSLSGVEKPRSGNTIYF
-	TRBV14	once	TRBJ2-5	TGTGCCAGCAGCTTTCAGGGAAAGACCCAGTACTTC	CASSFQGKTQYF
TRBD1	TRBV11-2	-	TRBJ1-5	TGTGCCAGCAGCCGTATACAGGGGGCAGATCAGCCCCAGCATTTT	CASSRIQGADQPQHF
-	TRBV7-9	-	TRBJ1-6	TGTGCCAGCAGCTTCCCTTACTCGAGGGGGAATTCACCCCTCCACTTT	CASSFPYSRGNSPLHF
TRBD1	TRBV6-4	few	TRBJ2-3	TGTGCCAGCCCCCTCACAGGGGGGCCAGATACGCAGTATTTT	CASPLTGGPDTQYF
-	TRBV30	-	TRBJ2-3	TGTGCCTTCCGACAAAGTAGCACAGATACGCAGTATTTT	CAFRQSSTDTQYF
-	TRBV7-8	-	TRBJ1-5	TGTGCCAGCAGCCCCATAGCAGTGCCCCAGCATTTT	CASSPIAVPQHF
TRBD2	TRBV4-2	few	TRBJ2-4	TGTGCCAGCAGCCAAGATGCTGTAGCGGGGGGGCTCTTAGCCAAAAACATTCAGTACTTC	CASSQDAVAGGLLAKNIQYF
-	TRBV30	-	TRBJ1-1	TGTGCCTGGGGAGGCCTCCTTGAAGCTTTCTTT	CAWGGLLEAFF
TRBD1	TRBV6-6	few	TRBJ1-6	TGTGCCAGCAGTTACTCGGGGACAGTGAATTCACCCCTCCACTTT	CASSYSGTVNSPLHF
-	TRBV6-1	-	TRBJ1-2	TGTGCCAGCACCTCCGGAGAGAGGTGTAGAGGCTACACCTTC	CASTSGERCRGYTF
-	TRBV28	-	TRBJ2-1	TGTGCCAGCAGCCGCGGGAATGAGCAGTTCTTC	CASSRGNEQFF
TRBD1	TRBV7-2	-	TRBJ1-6	TGTGCCAGCAGCTTAGGTATAGACAGGGTTAATTCCCCCCTCCACTTT	CASSLGIDRVNSPLHF
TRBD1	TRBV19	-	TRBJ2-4	TGTGCCAGTACCCCCAAGGCGGGACAGGTCGTGGTTGCCAAAAACATTCAGTACTTC	CASTPKAGQVVVAKNIQYF
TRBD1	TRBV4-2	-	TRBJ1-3	TGTGCCAGCAGCCGGGACAGAGGCTCGGGAAACACCATATATTTT	CASSRDRGSGNTIYF
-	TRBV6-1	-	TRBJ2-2	TGTGCCACTACGATACAGGGACTATTAACCGGGGAGCTGTTTTTT	CATTIQGLLTGELFF
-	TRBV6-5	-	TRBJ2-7	TGTGCCAGCAGTTCTTATACTTACGAGCAGTACTTC	CASSSYTYEQYF
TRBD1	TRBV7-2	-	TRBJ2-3	TGTGCCAGCAGCCCGACAGGGGGCTGGTTGACAGATACGCAGTATTTT	CASSPTGGWLTDTQYF
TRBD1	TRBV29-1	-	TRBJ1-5	TGCAGTGCCGGGACAGGAAATCAGCCCCAGCATTTT	CSAGTGNQPQHF